The clone carrying this T cell receptor (beta chain) was seen many times. This sample is drawn from a study of regulatory T cells in long-lasting Graves disease. Germline values: CDR1 MNHNS, CDR2 SASEGT. J was trimmed by 11 bases and V by 6 bases; bases with no gene match: 12. The CDR3 runs to 15 residues. The time point: persistent/refractory GD, antithyroid drugs over 5 years with positive TRAb. PBMC-extracted RNA yielded the TCR library. Researchers made TCR beta libraries by using iRepertoire HTBI primers and running Arm-PCR on CDR3 regions. MiXCR, applied by TCRdb to the multiplex PCR reads, yields one record per CDR3 protein. In the table there are over 450,000 distinct CDR3 sequences, about 22% of which are singletons.

The chain uses TRBV6-1 and TRBJ1-6; 8 positions agree with TRBD1. This sample comprised peripheral blood mononuclear cells (PBMCs), obtained when the disease was refractory, from a patient treated with antithyroid drugs. The sequence was obtained from a female donor with Graves disease. CDR3 region: CASRIADRAQAPLHF. DNA of the CDR3: TGTGCCAGCAGGATCGCGGACAGGGCCCAAGCACCCCTCCACTTT.